This T cell receptor beta chain was found in a study of cytomegalovirus exposure and HLA in healthy donors. Study-level findings and limits: According to an earlier analysis, most TCR beta V segments yielded productive rearrangements about 87% or about 30% of the time. A later analysis linked a missense variant in DCLRE1C to the trimming of TCR beta V and J genes.

Notes on this clone: Its antigen is not identified.

PCR primers comprised 60 Vbeta and 13 Jbeta primers. This table comes from immunoSEQ multiplex PCR, and its TCRdb copy is limited to in-frame clones, with some not included. The sample includes some 200,000 clones, roughly 13% of them seen just once. From germline, CDR1 is SGDLS and CDR2 YYNGEE. This CDR3 spans 13 amino acids. V was pared by 0 bases and J by 5 bases, with 8 bases between. The source material was PBMCs. This receptor was obtained from a man aged 50-60 years in good health and CMV-seropositive. This sequence joins TRBV9 and TRBJ2-5; D possibly corresponds to TRBD1 (6 bases). This CDR3 reads CASSVAQGETQYF. The CDR3 DNA reads TGTGCCAGCAGCGTAGCGCAGGGGGAGACCCAGTACTTC.